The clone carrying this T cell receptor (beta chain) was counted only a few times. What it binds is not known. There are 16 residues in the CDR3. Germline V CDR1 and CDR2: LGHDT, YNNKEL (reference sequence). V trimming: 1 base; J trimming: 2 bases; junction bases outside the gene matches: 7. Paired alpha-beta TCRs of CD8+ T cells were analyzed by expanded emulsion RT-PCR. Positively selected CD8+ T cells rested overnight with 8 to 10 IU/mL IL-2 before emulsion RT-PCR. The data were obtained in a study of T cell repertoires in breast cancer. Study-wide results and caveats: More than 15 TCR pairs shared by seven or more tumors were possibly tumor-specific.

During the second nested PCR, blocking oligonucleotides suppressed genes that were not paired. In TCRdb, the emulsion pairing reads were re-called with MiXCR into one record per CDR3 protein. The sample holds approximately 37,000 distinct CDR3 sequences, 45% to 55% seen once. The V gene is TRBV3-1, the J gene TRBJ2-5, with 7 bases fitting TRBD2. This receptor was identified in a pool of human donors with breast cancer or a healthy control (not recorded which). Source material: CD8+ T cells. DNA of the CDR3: TGTGCCAGCAGCCAAGGGGGGGGTCGGGGGCAAGAGACCCAGTACTTC. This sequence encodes CASSQGGGRGQETQYF.